This TCR beta chain is from a study of regulatory T cells in long-lasting Graves disease. Points from the study as a whole: When disease was persistent, TRBV28, TRBJ1-2 and TRBJ2-5 were the favored segments. Accuracy could have been hurt by small sample size.

The sample's time point: persistent/refractory GD, antithyroid drugs over 5 years with positive TRAb. Researchers made the TCR library from RNA that was extracted from PBMCs. Note on this clonotype: The target antigen is unknown.

Libraries of TCR beta came from iRepertoire HTBI primers plus Arm-PCR of CDR3 regions. TCRdb recomputed calls from the multiplex PCR reads with MiXCR, one row per CDR3 protein. The profile covers about 400,000 distinct CDR3 sequences, with less than 25% appearing a single time and around 20% taken by the ten largest. This CDR3 has 14 amino acids. Germline values: CDR1 SGDLS, CDR2 YYNGEE. With 5 bases clipped from V and 2 bases from J, the junction kept 7 bases outside the gene matches. The starting material was peripheral blood mononuclear cells (PBMCs), obtained when the disease was refractory, from a patient treated with antithyroid drugs. The chain is built from TRBV9 and TRBJ2-7; 7 bases line up with TRBD2. This receptor was taken from a female donor with Graves disease. For the CDR3, the DNA is TGTGCCAGCAGTATGGGGGGGACTACCTACGAGCAGTACTTC. Translated: CASSMGGTTYEQYF.